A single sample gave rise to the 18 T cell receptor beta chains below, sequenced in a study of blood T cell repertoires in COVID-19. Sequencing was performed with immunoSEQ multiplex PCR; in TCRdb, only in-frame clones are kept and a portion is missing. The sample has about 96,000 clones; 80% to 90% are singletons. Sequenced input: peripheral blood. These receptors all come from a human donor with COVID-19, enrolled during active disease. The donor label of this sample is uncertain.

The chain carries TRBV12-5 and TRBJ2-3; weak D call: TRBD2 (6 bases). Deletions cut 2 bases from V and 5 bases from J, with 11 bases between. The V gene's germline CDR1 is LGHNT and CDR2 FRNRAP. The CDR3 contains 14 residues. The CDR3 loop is CASGLFPGEDTQYF. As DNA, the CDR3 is TGTGCTAGTGGTTTGTTTCCGGGGGAAGATACGCAGTATTTT.

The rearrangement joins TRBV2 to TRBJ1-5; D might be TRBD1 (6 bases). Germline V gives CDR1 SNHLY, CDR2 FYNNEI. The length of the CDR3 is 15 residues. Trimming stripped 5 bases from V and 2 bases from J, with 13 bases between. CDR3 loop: CASSKDRGGNQPQHF. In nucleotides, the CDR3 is TGTGCCAGCAGTAAGGACAGAGGAGGCAATCAGCCCCAGCATTTT.

CDR3 sequence: CASSLAGISYEQYF. The DNA of the CDR3 is TGTGCCAGCAGCTTGGCGGGTATCTCCTACGAGCAGTACTTC. The genes are TRBV5-4 and TRBJ2-7; D gene ambiguous. V lost 0 bases and J lost 0, with 7 bases in between. The CDR3 sequence is 14 residues long. The V gene's germline CDR1 is SGHNT and CDR2 YYREEE (reference sequence).

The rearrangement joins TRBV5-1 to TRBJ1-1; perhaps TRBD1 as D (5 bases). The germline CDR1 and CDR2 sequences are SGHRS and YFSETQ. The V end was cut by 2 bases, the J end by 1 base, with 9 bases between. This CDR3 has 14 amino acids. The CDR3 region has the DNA TGCGCCAGCAGCTTACTACAGGAGAACACTGAAGCTTTCTTT. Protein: CASSLLQENTEAFF.

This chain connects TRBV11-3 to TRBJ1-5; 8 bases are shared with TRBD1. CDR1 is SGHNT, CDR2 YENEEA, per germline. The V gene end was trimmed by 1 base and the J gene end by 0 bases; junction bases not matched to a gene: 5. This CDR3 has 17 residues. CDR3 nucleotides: TGTGCCAGCAGCTTAGTTAGACAGGGGCATAGCAATCAGCCCCAGCATTTT. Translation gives CASSLVRQGHSNQPQHF.

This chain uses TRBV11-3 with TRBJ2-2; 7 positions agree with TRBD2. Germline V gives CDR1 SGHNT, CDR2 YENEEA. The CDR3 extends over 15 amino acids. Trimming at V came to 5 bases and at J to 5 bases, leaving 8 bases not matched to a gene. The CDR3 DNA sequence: TGTGCCAGCAGCCCCGGGGGAGGGGATACCGGGGAGCTGTTTTTT. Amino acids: CASSPGGGDTGELFF.

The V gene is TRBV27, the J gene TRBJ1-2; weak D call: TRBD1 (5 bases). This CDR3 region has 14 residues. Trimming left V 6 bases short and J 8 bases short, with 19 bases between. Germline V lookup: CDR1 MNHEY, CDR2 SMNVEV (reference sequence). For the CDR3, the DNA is TGTGCCAGCAGCAGCGACAGCCAGGGATACGGCTACACCTTC. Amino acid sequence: CASSSDSQGYGYTF.

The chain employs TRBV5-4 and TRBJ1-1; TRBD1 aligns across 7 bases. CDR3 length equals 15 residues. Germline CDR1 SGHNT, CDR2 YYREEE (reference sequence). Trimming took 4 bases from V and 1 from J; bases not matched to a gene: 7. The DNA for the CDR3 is TGTGCCAGCAGCGACGGGACAGATAAGAACACTGAAGCTTTCTTT. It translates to CASSDGTDKNTEAFF.

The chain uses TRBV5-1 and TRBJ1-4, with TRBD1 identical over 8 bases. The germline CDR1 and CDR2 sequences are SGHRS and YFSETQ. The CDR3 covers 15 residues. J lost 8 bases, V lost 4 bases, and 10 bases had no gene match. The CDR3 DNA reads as TGCGCCAGCAGCCCCCCGGACAGGGCAGGGGAAAAACTGTTTTTT. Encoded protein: CASSPPDRAGEKLFF.

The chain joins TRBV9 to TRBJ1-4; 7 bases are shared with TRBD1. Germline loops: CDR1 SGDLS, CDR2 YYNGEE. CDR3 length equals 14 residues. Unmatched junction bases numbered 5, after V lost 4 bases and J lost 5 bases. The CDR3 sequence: CASSLTGNNEKLFF. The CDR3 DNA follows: TGTGCCAGCAGCCTGACAGGGAACAATGAAAAACTGTTTTTT.

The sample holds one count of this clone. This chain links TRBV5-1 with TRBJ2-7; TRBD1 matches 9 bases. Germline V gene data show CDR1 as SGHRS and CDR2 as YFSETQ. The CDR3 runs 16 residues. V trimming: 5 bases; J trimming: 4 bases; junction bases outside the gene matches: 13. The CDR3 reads CASSFTTGTGLYEQYF. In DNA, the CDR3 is TGCGCCAGCAGTTTTACAACCGGGACAGGGCTTTACGAGCAGTACTTC.

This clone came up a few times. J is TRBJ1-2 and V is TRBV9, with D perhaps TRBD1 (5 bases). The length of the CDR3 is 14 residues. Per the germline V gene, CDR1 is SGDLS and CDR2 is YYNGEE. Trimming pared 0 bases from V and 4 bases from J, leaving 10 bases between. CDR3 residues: CASSVDWDSYGYTF. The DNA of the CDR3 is TGTGCCAGCAGCGTAGACTGGGACTCCTATGGCTACACCTTC.

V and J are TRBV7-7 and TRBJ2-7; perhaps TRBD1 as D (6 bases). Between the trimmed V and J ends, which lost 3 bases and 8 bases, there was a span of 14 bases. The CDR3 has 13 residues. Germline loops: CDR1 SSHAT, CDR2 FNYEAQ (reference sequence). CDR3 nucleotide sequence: TGTGCCAGCAGCTTGGGACCGACAGGACAGCAGTACTTC. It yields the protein CASSLGPTGQQYF.

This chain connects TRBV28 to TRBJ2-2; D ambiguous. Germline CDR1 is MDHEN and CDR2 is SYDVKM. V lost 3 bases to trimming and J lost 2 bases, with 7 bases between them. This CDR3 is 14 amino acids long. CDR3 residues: CASSLTGNTGELFF. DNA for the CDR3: TGTGCCAGCAGTTTGACTGGAAACACCGGGGAGCTGTTTTTT.

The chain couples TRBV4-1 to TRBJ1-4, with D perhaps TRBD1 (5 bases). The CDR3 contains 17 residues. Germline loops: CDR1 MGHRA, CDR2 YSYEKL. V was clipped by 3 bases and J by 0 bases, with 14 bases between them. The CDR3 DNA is TGCGCCAGCAGCCAGCTGTCGTCGACAGCAACTAATGAAAAACTGTTTTTT. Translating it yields CASSQLSSTATNEKLFF.

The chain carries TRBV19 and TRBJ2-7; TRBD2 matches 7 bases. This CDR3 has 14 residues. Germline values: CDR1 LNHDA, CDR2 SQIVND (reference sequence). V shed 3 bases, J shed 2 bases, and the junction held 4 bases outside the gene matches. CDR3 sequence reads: CASSIGGGTYEQYF. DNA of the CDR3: TGTGCCAGTAGTATTGGGGGGGGGACCTACGAGCAGTACTTC.

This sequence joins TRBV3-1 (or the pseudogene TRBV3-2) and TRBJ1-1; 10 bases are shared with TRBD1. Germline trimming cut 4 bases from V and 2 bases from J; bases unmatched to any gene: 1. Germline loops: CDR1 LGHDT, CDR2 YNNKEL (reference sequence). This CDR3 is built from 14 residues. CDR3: CASSRTGGNTEAFF. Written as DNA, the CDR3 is TGTGCCAGCAGCCGGACAGGGGGTAACACTGAAGCTTTCTTT.

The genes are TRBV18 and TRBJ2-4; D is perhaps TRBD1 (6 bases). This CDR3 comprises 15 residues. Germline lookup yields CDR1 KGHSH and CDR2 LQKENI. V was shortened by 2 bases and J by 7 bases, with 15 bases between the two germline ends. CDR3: CASSPTGPGENIQYF. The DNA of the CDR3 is TGTGCCAGCTCACCAACGGGACCAGGGGAGAACATTCAGTACTTC. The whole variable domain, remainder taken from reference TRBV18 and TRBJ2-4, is NAGVMQNPRHLVRRRGQEARLRCSPMKGHSHVYWYRQLPEEGLKFMVYLQKENIIDESGMPKERFSAEFPKEGPSILRIQQVVRGDSAAYFCASSPTGPGENIQYFGAGTRLSVL.